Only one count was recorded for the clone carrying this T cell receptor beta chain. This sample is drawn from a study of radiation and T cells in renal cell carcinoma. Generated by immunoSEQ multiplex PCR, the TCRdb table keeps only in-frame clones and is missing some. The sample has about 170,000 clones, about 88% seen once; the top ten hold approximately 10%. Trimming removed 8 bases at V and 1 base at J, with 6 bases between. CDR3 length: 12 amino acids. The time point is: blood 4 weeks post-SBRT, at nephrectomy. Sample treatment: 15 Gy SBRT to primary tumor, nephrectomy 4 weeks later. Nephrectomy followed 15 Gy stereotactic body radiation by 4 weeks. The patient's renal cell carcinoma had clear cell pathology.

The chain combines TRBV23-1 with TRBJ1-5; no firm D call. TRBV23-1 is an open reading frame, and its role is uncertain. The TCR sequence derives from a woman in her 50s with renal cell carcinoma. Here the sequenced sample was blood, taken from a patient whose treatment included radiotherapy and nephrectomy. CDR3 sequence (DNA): TGCGCCAGCCTTCGAAGCAATCAGCCCCAGCATTTT. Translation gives CASLRSNQPQHF.